The next 10 T cell receptor beta chains were all read from a single sample in a study of T cells after yellow fever vaccination. TCRdb re-analysed the 5' RACE reads in MiXCR, keeping a single row per CDR3 protein. The data show approximately 170,000 distinct CDR3 sequences, approximately 11% seen once. Source: CD8+ T cells sorted from PBMCs, taken 15 days after the yellow fever booster vaccination. Receptors originate from a man between 18 and 35 years old who received the YFV17D yellow fever vaccine.

In its sample, this clonotype was seen a few times. The CDR3 coding sequence is TGCAGCGTTGAGGGCACTGAAGCTTTCTTT. Its translation: CSVEGTEAFF. This chain uses TRBV29-1 with TRBJ1-1; D call uncertain. The CDR3 is 10 amino acids. Germline CDR1 SQVTM, CDR2 ANQGSEA. The V end lost 3 bases, the J end lost 4 bases, and 3 bases lay between the germline ends.

Only a few counts were recorded for this clonotype. J is TRBJ1-5 and V is TRBV7-9; D not resolved. V shed 5 bases and J shed 3 bases, with 14 bases lying between them. The CDR3 is 15 amino acids. Germline V gene sequence: CDR1 SEHNR, CDR2 FQNEAQ (reference sequence). CDR3 coding DNA: TGTGCCAGCAGCCCAGTAGAGGGATCCAATCAGCCCCAGCATTTT. This encodes CASSPVEGSNQPQHF.

Only a few counts were recorded for this clonotype. The chain recombines TRBV4-3 with TRBJ1-4; TRBD1 is a possible D gene (5 bases). The CDR3 extends over 16 amino acids. The germline CDR1 and CDR2 sequences are LGHNA and YSLEER. The V end was cut by 0 bases, the J end by 2 bases, with 10 bases between. The DNA for the CDR3 is TGCGCCAGCAGCCAAGATTGGGGGGGTACTAATGAAAAACTGTTTTTT. It codes for CASSQDWGGTNEKLFF.

V and J are TRBV4-1 and TRBJ1-4; D gene ambiguous. V was trimmed by 4 bases and J by 5 bases, leaving 17 bases between them. This CDR3 has 16 amino acids. Germline CDR1 and CDR2: MGHRA and YSYEKL. The CDR3 is CASSLVISDPNEKLFF. CDR3 bases: TGCGCCAGCAGCCTCGTAATCTCAGACCCAAATGAAAAACTGTTTTTT.

This clonotype appeared a few times. This chain links TRBV12-3 or TRBV12-4 with TRBJ2-6, with a weak D call TRBD1 (6 bases). The CDR3 is 15 residues long. V was shortened by 6 bases and J by 2 bases, with 11 bases between the two germline ends. CDR3 bases: TGTGCCAGCAGAGAGGCAGGGGCTGGGGCCAACGTCCTGACTTTC. Translation gives CASREAGAGANVLTF.

This clonotype was recorded many times. The chain uses TRBV7-8 and TRBJ1-1, with a tentative D call TRBD1 (6 bases). CDR3 length: 11 amino acids. Germline CDR1 and CDR2: SGHVS and FQNEAQ. The V and J ends lost 5 bases and 8 bases respectively, with 9 bases between them. This CDR3 is CASSHTGEAFF. The CDR3 DNA reads as TGTGCCAGCAGCCATACAGGGGAAGCTTTCTTT.

This clonotype was detected only a few times. In DNA form, the CDR3 reads TGTGCCAGCAGCCTAGGGTCAATCCCAGATACGCAGTATTTT. It specifies CASSLGSIPDTQYF. The gene calls are TRBV7-2 and TRBJ2-3; D unresolved. With 5 bases removed from V and 4 bases from J, the gap between germline ends came to 13 bases. The germline gives CDR1 SGHTA, CDR2 FQGNSA. This CDR3 comprises 14 residues.

This clonotype was counted a few times. The J gene is TRBJ1-3, the V gene TRBV9; D is possibly TRBD1 (6 bases). The V gene lost 0 bases and the J gene lost 4 bases, with 14 bases spanning the gap. The germline gives CDR1 SGDLS, CDR2 YYNGEE. This CDR3 comprises 16 residues. The CDR3 DNA sequence: TGTGCCAGCAGCGTAGAGGGGGACCAGGCCGGAAACACCATATATTTT. This sequence encodes CASSVEGDQAGNTIYF.

The V gene is TRBV7-9, the J gene TRBJ2-2, with D perhaps TRBD1 or TRBD2 (5 bases each). V was shortened by 5 bases and J by 6 bases, with 19 bases between the two germline ends. This CDR3 is 16 amino acids long. Germline V gene sequence: CDR1 SEHNR, CDR2 FQNEAQ (reference sequence). The CDR3 reads CASSTSSGRGAGELFF. The CDR3, as DNA: TGTGCCAGCAGCACCTCATCGGGGCGTGGGGCCGGGGAGCTGTTTTTT.

The sample holds a few counts of this clonotype. The genes are TRBV4-2 and TRBJ2-3; a possible D gene is TRBD1 (6 bases). Trimming took 4 bases from V and 3 from J, leaving 14 bases between them. The CDR3 is 15 amino acids. CDR1 and CDR2 from the germline V gene are LGHNA and YNFKEQ. CDR3 DNA sequence: TGTGCCAGCAGCCTAGAGGGGGTTGGTACAGATACGCAGTATTTT. Its translation: CASSLEGVGTDTQYF.